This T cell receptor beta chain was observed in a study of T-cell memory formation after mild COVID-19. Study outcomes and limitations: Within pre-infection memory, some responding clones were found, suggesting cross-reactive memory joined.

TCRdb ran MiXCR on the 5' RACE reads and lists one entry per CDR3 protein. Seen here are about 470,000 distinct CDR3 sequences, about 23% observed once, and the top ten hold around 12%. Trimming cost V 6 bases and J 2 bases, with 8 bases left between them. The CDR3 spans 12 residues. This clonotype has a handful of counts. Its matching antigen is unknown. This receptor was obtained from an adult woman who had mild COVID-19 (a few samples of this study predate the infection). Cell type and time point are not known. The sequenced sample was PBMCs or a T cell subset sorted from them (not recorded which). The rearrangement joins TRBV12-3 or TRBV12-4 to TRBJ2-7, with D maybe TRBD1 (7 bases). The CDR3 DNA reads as TGTGCCAGCAGCAGGGGGGCCTACGAGCAGTACTTC. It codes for CASSRGAYEQYF.